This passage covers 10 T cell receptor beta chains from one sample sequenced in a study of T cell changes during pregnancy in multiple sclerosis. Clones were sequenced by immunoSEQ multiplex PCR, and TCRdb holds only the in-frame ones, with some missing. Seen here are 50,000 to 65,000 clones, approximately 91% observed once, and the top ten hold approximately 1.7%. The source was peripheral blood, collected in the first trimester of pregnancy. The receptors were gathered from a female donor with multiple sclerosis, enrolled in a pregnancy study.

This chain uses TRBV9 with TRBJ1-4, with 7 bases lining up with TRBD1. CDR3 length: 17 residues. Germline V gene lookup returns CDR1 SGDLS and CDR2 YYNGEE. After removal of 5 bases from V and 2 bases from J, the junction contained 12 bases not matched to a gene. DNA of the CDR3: TGTGCCAGCAGTTCTGAGACAGGGATCTCTACTAATGAAAAACTGTTTTTT. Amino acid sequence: CASSSETGISTNEKLFF.

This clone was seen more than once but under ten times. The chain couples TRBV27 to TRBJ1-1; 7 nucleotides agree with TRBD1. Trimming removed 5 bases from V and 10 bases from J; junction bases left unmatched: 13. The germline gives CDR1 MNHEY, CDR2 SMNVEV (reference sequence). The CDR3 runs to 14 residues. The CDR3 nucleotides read TGTGCCAGCAGTCGCTCGGGACAGAGGCCAGGAGCTTTCTTT. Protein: CASSRSGQRPGAFF.

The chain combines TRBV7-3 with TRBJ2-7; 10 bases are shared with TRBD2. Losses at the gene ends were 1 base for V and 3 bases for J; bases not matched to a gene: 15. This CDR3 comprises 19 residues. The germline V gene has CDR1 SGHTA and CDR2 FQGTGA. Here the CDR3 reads CASSLNRYYSRTSGYEQYF. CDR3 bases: TGTGCCAGCAGCTTAAATCGGTATTATTCTCGGACTAGCGGCTACGAGCAGTACTTC. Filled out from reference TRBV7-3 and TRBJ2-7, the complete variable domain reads GAGVSQTPSNKVTEKGKYVELRCDPISGHTALYWYRQSLGQGPEFLIYFQGTGAADDSGLPNDRFFAVRPEGSVSTLKIQRTERGDSAVYLCASSLNRYYSRTSGYEQYFGPGTRLTVT.

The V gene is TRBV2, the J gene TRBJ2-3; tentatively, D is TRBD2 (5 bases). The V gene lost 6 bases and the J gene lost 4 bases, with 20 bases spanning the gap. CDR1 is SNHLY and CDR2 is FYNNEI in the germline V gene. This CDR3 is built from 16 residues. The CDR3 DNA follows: TGTGCCAGCAGAGAGCTTCGTCGGGAAGGTTCAGATACGCAGTATTTT. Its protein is CASRELRREGSDTQYF.

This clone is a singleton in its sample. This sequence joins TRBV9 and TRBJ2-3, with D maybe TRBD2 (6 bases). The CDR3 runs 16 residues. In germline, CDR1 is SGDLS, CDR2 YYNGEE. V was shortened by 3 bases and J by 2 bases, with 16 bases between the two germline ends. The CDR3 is CASSALPGLITDTQYF. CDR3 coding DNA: TGTGCCAGCAGCGCCCTGCCGGGACTGATCACAGATACGCAGTATTTT.

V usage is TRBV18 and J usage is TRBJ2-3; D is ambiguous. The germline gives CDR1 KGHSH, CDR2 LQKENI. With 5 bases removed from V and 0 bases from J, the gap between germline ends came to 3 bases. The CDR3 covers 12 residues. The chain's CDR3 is CASSSSTDTQYF. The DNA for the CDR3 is TGTGCCAGCTCATCTAGCACAGATACGCAGTATTTT.

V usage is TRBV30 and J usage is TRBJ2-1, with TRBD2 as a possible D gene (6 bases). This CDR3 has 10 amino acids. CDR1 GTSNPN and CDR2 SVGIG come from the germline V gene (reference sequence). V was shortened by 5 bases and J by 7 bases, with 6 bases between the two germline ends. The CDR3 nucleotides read TGTGCCTGGGCGGGGAATGAGCAGTTCTTC. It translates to CAWAGNEQFF.

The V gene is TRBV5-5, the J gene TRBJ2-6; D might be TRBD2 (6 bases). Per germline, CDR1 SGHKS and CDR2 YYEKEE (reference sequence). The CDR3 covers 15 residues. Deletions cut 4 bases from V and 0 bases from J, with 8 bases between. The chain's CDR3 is CASSLTSSGANVLTF. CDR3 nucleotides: TGTGCCAGCAGCCTGACTAGCTCTGGGGCCAACGTCCTGACTTTC.

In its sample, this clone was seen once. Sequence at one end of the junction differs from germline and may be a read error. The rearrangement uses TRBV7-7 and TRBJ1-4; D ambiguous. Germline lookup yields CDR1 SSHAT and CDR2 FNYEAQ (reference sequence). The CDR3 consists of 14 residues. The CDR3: CASSLRGTNEKLFF. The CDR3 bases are TGTGCTAGCAGCTTACGCGGAACTAATGAAAAACTGTTTTTT.

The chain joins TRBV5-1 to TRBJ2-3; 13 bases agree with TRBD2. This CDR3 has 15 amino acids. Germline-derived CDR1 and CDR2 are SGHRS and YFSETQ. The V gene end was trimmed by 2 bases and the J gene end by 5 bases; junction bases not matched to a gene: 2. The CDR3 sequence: CASSLGLAGEDTQYF. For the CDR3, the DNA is TGCGCCAGCAGCTTAGGACTAGCGGGGGAAGATACGCAGTATTTT. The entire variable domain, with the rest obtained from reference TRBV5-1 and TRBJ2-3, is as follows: KAGVTQTPRYLIKTRGQQVTLSCSPISGHRSVSWYQQTPGQGLQFLFEYFSETQRNKGNFPGRFSGRQFSNSRSEMNVSTLELGDSALYLCASSLGLAGEDTQYFGPGTRLTVL.